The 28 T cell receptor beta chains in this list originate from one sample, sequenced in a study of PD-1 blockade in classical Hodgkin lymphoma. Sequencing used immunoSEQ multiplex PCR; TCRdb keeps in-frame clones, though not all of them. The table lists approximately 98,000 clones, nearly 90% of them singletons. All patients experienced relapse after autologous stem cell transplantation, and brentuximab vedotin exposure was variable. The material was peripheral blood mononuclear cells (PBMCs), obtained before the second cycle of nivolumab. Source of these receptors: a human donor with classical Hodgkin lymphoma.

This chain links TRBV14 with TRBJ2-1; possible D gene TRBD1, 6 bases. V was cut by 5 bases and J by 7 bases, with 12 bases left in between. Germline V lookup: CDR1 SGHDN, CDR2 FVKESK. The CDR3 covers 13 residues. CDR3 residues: CASSSYRANEQFF. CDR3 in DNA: TGTGCCAGCAGCTCTTACAGGGCTAATGAGCAGTTCTTC.

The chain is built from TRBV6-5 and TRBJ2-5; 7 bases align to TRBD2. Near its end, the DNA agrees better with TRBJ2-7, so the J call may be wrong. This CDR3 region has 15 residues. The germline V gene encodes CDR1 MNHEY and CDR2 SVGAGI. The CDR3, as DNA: TGTGCCAGCAGCTCGAGAAGCGGGGCTCCCTACGAGCAGTACTTC. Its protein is CASSSRSGAPYEQYF.

This CDR3 is CASSRGLSGLFYEQYF. In nucleotides, the CDR3 is TGTGCCAGCAGTCGAGGTCTAAGTGGACTTTTCTACGAGCAGTACTTC. V usage is TRBV7-9 and J usage is TRBJ2-7; possibly TRBD2 for D (5 bases). Germline CDR1 and CDR2: SEHNR and FQNEAQ (reference sequence). Trimming removed 6 bases from V and 3 bases from J, with 21 bases in between. This CDR3 region has 16 residues.

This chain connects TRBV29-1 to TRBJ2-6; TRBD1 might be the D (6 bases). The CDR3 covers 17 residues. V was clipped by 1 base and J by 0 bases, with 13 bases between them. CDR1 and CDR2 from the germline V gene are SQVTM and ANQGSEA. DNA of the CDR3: TGCAGCGTTGAAGTCCAGCAGGGACACTCTGGGGCCAACGTCCTGACTTTC. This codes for CSVEVQQGHSGANVLTF.

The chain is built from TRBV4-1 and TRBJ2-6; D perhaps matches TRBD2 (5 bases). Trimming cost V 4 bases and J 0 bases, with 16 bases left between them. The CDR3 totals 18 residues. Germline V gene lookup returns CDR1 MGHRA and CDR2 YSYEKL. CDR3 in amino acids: CASSPSGDAPSGANVLTF. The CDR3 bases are TGCGCCAGCAGCCCCTCCGGGGATGCCCCCTCTGGGGCCAACGTCCTGACTTTC.

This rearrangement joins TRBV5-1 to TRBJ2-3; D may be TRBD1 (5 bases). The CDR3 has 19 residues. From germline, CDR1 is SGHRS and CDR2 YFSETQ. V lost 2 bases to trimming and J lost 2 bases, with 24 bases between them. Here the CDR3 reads CASSFVSRSRDSFTDTQYF. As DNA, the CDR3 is TGCGCCAGCAGCTTCGTTTCCAGGTCCAGGGATTCCTTCACAGATACGCAGTATTTT. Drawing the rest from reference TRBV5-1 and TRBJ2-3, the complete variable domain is KAGVTQTPRYLIKTRGQQVTLSCSPISGHRSVSWYQQTPGQGLQFLFEYFSETQRNKGNFPGRFSGRQFSNSRSEMNVSTLELGDSALYLCASSFVSRSRDSFTDTQYFGPGTRLTVL.

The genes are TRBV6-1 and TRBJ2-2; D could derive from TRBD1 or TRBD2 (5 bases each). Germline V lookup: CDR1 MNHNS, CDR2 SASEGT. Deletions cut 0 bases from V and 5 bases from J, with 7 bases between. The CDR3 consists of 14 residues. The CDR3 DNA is TGTGCCAGCAGTGAAGCTGGGGGTACCGGGGAGCTGTTTTTT. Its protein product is CASSEAGGTGELFF.

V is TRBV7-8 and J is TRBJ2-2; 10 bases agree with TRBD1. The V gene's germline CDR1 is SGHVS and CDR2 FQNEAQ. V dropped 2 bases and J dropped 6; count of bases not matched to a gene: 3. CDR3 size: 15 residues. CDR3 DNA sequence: TGTGCCAGCAGCTTAAGGACAGGGGGGTCCGGGGAGCTGTTTTTT. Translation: CASSLRTGGSGELFF.

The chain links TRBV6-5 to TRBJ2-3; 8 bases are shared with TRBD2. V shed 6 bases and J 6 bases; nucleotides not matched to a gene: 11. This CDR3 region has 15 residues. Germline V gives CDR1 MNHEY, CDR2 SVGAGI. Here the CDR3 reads CASSPGLDYSDTQYF. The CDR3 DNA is TGTGCCAGCAGCCCGGGACTAGATTATTCCGATACGCAGTATTTT.

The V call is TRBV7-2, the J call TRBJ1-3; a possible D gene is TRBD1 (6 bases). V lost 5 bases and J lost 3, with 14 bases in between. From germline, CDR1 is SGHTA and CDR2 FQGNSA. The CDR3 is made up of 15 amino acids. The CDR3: CASSVQGSGGNTIYF. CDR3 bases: TGTGCCAGCAGCGTTCAGGGGTCGGGTGGAAACACCATATATTTT.

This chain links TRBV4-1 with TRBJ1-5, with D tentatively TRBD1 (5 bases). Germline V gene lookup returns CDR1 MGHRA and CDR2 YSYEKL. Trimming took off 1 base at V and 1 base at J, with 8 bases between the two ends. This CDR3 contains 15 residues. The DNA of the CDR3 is TGCGCCAGCAGCCAAGGGCAGGGCAGCAATCAGCCCCAGCATTTT. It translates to CASSQGQGSNQPQHF.

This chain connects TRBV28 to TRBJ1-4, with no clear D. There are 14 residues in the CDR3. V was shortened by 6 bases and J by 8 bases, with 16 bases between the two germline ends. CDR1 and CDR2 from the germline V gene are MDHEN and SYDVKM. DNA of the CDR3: TGTGCCAGCAGGACTACAGCCCCTTGGGAAAAACTGTTTTTT. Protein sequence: CASRTTAPWEKLFF.

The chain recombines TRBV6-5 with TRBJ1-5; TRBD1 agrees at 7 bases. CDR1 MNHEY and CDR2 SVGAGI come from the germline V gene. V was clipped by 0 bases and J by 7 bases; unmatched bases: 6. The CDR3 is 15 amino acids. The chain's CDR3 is CASSYSGRGGQPQHF. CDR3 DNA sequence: TGTGCCAGCAGTTACTCGGGCAGGGGGGGCCAGCCCCAGCATTTT.

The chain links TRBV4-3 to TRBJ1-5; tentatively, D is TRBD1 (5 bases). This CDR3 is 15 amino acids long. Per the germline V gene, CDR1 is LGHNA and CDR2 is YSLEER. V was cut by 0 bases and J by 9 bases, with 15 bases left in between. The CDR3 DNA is TGCGCCAGCAGCCAAGACAGGGTGACATCGTTGCCCCAGCATTTT. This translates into CASSQDRVTSLPQHF.

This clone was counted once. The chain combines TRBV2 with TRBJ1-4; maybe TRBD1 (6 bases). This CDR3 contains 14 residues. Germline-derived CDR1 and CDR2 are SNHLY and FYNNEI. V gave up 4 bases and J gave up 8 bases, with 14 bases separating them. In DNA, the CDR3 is TGTGCCAGCAGTGGGATTGGGGGGCGAGAAAAACTGTTTTTT. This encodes CASSGIGGREKLFF.

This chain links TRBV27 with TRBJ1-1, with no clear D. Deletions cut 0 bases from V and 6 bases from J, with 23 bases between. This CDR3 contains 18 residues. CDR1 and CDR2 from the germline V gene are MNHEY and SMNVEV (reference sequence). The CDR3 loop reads CASSLSAGLGGPLAEAFF. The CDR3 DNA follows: TGTGCCAGCAGTTTATCGGCGGGCCTCGGCGGCCCGCTCGCTGAAGCTTTCTTT.

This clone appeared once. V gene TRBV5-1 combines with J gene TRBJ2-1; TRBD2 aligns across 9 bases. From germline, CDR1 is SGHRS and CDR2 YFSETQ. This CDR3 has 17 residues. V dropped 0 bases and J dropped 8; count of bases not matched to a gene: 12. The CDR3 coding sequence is TGCGCCAGCAGCTTGGGGCTAGCGGGGCCGCTCGGCGATGAGCAGTTCTTC. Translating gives CASSLGLAGPLGDEQFF. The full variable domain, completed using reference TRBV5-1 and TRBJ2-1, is KAGVTQTPRYLIKTRGQQVTLSCSPISGHRSVSWYQQTPGQGLQFLFEYFSETQRNKGNFPGRFSGRQFSNSRSEMNVSTLELGDSALYLCASSLGLAGPLGDEQFFGPGTRLTVL.

This CDR3 is CASMQDTEAFF. The CDR3, as DNA: TGTGCATCCATGCAGGACACTGAAGCTTTCTTT. The chain employs TRBV30 and TRBJ1-1; D call uncertain. The CDR3 totals 11 residues. Germline CDR1 GTSNPN, CDR2 SVGIG (reference sequence).

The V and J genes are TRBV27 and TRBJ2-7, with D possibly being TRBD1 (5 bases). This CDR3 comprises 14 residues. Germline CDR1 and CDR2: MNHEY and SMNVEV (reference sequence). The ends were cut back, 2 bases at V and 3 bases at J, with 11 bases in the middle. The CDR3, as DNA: TGTGCCAGCAGTTTAGGGGCAGCCCACTACGAGCAGTACTTC. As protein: CASSLGAAHYEQYF.

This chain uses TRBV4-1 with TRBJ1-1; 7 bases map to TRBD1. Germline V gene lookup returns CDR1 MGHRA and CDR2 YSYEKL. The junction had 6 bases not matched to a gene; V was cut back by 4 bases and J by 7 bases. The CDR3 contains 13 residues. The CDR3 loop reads CASSPLRDSEAFF. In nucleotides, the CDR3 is TGCGCCAGCAGCCCCTTGAGGGACAGTGAAGCTTTCTTT.

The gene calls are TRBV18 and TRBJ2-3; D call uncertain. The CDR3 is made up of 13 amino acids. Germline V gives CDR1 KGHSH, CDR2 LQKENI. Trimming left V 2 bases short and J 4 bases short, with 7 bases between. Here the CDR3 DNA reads TGTGCCAGCTCACCATATCGTTCAGATACGCAGTATTTT. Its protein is CASSPYRSDTQYF.

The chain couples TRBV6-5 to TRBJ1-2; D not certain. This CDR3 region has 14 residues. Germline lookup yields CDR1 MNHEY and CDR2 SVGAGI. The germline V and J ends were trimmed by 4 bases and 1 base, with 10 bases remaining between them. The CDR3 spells CASSSGQINYGYTF. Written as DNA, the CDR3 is TGTGCCAGCAGTTCGGGCCAGATTAACTATGGCTACACCTTC.

The CDR3 protein is CSVVDYEKLFF. The CDR3, as DNA: TGCAGCGTTGTGGATTACGAAAAACTGTTTTTT. This chain uses TRBV29-1 with TRBJ1-4, with D unclear. Trimming left V 4 bases short and J 8 bases short, with 8 bases between. Germline V CDR1 and CDR2: SQVTM, ANQGSEA. The CDR3 covers 11 residues.

This CDR3 is CASSLLLGQGNTEAFF. CDR3 sequence (DNA): TGTGCCAGCAGCTTGCTGTTGGGACAGGGGAACACTGAAGCTTTCTTT. This sequence joins TRBV5-6 and TRBJ1-1; 9 positions agree with TRBD1. There are 16 residues in the CDR3. Germline V gene sequence: CDR1 SGHDT, CDR2 YYEEEE. Trimming took 1 base from V and 1 from J; bases not matched to a gene: 5.

CDR3 in DNA: TGCGCCAGCAGCTTGCCGGGTACCGATACGCAGTATTTT. Its protein product is CASSLPGTDTQYF. V is TRBV5-1 and J is TRBJ2-3; D is ambiguous. The CDR3 totals 13 residues. Trimming removed 1 base at V and 6 bases at J, with 9 bases between. CDR1 is SGHRS, CDR2 YFSETQ, per germline.

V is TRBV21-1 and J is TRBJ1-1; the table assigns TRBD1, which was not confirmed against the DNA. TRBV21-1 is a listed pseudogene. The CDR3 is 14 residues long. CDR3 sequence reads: CASSFSQRDKYAFF. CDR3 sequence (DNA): TGTGCCAGCAGCTTTTCCCAACGGGACAAATACGCTTTCTTT.

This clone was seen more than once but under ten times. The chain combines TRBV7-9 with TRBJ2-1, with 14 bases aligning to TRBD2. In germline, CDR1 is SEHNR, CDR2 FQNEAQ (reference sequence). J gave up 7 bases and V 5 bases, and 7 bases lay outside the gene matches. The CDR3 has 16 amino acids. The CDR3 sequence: CASSPPGTSGRNEQFF. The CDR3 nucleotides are TGTGCCAGCAGCCCCCCCGGGACTAGCGGGAGAAATGAGCAGTTCTTC.

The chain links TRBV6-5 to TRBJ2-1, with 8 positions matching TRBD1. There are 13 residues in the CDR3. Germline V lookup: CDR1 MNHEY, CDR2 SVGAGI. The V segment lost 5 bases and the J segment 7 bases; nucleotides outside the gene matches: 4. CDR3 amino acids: CASSPGQGNEQFF. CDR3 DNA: TGTGCCAGCAGTCCCGGACAGGGAAATGAGCAGTTCTTC.